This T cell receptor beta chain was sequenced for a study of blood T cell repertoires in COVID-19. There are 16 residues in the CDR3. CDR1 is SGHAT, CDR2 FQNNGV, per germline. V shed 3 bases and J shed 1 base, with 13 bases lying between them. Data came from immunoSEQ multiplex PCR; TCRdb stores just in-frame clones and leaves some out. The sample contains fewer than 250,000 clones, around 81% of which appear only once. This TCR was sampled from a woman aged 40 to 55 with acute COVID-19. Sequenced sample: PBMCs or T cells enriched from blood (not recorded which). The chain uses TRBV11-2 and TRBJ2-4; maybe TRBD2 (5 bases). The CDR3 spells CASSFPGVRAKNIQYF. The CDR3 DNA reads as TGTGCCAGCAGCTTTCCCGGGGTCCGGGCCAAAAACATTCAGTACTTC.